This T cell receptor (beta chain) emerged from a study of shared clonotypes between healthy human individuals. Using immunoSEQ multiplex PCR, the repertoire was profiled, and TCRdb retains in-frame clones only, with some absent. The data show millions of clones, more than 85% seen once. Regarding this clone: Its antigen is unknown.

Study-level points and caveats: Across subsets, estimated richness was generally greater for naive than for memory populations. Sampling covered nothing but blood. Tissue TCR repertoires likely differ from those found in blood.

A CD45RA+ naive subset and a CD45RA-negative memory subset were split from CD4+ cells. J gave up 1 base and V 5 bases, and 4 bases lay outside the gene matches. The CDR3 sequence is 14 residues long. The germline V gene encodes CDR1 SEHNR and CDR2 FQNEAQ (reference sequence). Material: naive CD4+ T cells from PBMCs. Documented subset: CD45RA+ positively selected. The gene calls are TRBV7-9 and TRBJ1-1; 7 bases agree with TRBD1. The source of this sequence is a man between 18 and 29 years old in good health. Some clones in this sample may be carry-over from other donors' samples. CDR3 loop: CASSKRQGNTEAFF. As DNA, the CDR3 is TGTGCCAGCAGCAAGAGACAGGGGAACACTGAAGCTTTCTTT.